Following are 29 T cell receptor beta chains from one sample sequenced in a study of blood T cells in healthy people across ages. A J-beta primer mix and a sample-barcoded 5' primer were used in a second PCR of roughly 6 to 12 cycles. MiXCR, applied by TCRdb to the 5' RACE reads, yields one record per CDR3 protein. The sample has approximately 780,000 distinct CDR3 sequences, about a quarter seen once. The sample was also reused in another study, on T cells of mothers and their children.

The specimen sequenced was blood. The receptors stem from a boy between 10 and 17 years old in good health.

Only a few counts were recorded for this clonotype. CDR3 coding DNA: TGCGCCAGCAGTGAGTCGGCCCCGGAGGAAGCTTTCTTT. This sequence encodes CASSESAPEEAFF. V is TRBV10-1 and J is TRBJ1-1, with D hard to call. The CDR3 covers 13 residues. V was pared by 0 bases and J by 8 bases, with 10 bases between. Germline CDR1 reads WNHNN; CDR2 reads SYGVQD (reference sequence).

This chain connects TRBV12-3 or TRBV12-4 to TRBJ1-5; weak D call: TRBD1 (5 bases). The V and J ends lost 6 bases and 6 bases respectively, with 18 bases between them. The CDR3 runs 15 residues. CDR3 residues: CASSPGTLLPQPQHF. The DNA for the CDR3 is TGTGCCAGCAGCCCCGGGACGCTGTTGCCTCAGCCCCAGCATTTT.

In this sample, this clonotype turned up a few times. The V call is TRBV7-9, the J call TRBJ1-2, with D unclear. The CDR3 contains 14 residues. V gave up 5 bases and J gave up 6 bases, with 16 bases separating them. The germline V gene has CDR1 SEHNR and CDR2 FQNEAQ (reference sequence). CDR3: CASSGWEGSHGYTF. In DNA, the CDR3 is TGTGCCAGCAGCGGGTGGGAGGGTAGCCATGGCTACACCTTC.

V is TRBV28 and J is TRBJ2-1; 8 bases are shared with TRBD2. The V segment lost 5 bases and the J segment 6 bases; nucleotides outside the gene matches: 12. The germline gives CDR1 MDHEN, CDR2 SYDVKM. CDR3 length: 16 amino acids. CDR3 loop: CASSRPLAGGINEQFF. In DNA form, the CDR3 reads TGTGCCAGCAGTCGCCCCCTAGCGGGCGGTATCAATGAGCAGTTCTTC.

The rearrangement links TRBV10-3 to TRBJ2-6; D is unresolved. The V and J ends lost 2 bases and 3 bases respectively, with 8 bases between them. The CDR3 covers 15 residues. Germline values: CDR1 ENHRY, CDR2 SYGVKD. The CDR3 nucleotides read TGTGCCATCAGTGAGGTGGCTGGTGGGGCCAACGTCCTGACTTTC. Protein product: CAISEVAGGANVLTF.

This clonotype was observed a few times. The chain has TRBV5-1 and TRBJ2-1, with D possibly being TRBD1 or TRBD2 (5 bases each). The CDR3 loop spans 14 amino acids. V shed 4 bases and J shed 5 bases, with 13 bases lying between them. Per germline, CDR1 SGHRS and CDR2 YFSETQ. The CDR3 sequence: CASSEGRSHNEQFF. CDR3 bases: TGCGCCAGCAGCGAGGGGCGATCCCACAATGAGCAGTTCTTC.

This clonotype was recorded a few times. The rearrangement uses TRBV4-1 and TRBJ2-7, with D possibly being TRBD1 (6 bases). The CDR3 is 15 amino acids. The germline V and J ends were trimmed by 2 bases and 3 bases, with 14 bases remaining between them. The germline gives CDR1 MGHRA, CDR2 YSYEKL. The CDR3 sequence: CASSQPVTGHYEQYF. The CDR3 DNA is TGCGCCAGCAGCCAACCTGTGACAGGACACTACGAGCAGTACTTC.

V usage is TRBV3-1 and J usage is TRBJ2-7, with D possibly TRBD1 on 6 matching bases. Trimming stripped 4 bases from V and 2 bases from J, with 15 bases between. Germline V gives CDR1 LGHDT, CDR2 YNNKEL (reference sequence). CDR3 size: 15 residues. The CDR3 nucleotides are TGTGCCAGCAGCCGGAAAGGGACAAATGCCTACGAGCAGTACTTC. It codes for CASSRKGTNAYEQYF.

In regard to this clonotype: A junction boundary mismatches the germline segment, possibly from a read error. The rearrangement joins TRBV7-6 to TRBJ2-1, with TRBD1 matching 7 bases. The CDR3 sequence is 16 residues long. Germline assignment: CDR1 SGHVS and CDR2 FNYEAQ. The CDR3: CASSLTRDSSHNEQFF. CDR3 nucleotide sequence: TGTGCCAGCAGCCTGACTCGGGACAGCTCCCACAATGAGCAGTTCTTC.

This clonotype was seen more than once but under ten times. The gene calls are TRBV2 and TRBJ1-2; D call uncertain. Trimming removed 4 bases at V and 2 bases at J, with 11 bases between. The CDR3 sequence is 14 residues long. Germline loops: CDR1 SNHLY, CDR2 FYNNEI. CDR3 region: CASSGEVLNYGYTF. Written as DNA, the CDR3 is TGTGCCAGCAGTGGGGAGGTCCTAAACTATGGCTACACCTTC.

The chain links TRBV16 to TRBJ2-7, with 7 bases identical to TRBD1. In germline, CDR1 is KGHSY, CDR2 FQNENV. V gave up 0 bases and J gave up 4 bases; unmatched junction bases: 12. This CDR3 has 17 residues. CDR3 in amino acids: CASSQSIIGGFGYEQYF. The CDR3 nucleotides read TGTGCCAGCAGCCAATCGATAATAGGGGGCTTCGGATACGAGCAGTACTTC.

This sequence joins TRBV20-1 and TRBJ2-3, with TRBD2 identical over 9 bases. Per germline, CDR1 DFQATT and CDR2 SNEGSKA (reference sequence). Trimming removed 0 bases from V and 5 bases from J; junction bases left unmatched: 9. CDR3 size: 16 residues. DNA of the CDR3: TGCAGTGCTAGAGATCCGGGCGGGGGGGCAGAAGATACGCAGTATTTT. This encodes CSARDPGGGAEDTQYF.

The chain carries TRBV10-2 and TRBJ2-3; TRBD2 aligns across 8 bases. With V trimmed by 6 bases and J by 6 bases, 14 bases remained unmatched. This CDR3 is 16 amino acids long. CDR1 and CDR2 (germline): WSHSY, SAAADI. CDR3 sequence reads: CASRLGLVVNLDTQYF. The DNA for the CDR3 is TGCGCCAGCAGATTGGGACTAGTGGTTAACTTGGATACGCAGTATTTT.

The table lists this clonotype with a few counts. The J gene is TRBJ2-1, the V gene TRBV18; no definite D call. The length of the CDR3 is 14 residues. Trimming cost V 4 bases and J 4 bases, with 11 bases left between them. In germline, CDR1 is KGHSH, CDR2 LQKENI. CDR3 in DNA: TGTGCCAGCTCACGGAATCAGGAATACAATGAGCAGTTCTTC. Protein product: CASSRNQEYNEQFF.

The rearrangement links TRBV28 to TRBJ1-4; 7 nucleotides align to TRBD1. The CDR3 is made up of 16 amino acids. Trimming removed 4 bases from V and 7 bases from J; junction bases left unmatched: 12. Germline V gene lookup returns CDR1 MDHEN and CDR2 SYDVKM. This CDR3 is CASSSRRTGWGEKLFF. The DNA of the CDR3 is TGTGCCAGCAGTTCTCGGCGGACAGGCTGGGGTGAAAAACTGTTTTTT.

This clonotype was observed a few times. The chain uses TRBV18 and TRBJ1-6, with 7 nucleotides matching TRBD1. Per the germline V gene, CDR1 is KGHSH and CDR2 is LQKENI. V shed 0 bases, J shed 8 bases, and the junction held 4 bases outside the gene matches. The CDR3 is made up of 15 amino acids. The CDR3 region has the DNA TGTGCCAGCTCACCACCGGGGACAGCCCATTCACCCCTCCACTTT. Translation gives CASSPPGTAHSPLHF.

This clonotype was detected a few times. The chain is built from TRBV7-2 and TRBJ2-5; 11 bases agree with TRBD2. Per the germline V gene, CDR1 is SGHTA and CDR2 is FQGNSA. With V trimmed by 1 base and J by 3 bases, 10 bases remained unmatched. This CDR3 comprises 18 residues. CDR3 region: CASSLEFLAGGQEETQYF. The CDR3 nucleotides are TGTGCCAGCAGCTTAGAATTCTTAGCGGGGGGGCAAGAAGAGACCCAGTACTTC.

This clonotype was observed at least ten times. The CDR3 DNA reads TGTGCCAGCAGCGCCTTCGAAGAGGCTCTCAATACGCAGTATTTT. It encodes CASSAFEEALNTQYF. V and J are TRBV7-9 and TRBJ2-3; D unresolved. V was clipped by 5 bases and J by 7 bases, with 19 bases between them. The V gene's germline CDR1 is SEHNR and CDR2 FQNEAQ (reference sequence). CDR3 size: 15 residues. Full variable domain (remainder filled in from reference TRBV7-9 and TRBJ2-3): DTGVSQNPRHKITKRGQNVTFRCDPISEHNRLYWYRQTLGQGPEFLTYFQNEAQLEKSRLLSDRFSAERPKGSFSTLEIQRTEQGDSAMYLCASSAFEEALNTQYFGPGTRLTVL.

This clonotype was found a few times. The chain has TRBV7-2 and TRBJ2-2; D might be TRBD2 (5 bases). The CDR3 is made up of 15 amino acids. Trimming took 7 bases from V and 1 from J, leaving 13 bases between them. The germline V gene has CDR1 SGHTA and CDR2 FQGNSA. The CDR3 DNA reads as TGTGCCAGCACCCGGCGGGTAAAGAACACCGGGGAGCTGTTTTTT. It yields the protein CASTRRVKNTGELFF.

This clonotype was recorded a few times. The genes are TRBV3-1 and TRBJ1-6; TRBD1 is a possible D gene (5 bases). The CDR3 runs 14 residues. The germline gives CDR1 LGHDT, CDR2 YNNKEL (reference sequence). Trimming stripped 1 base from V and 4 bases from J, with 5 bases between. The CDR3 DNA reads TGTGCCAGCAGCCAAGGACAGTATAATTCACCCCTCCACTTT. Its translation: CASSQGQYNSPLHF.

The CDR3 reads CASRDWQTNYGYTF. In nucleotides, the CDR3 is TGTGCCAGTAGAGACTGGCAAACTAACTATGGCTACACCTTC. The V call is TRBV19, the J call TRBJ1-2; no firm D call. Germline CDR1 is LNHDA and CDR2 is SQIVND (reference sequence). The length of the CDR3 is 14 residues. V was cut by 6 bases and J by 0 bases, with 11 bases left in between.

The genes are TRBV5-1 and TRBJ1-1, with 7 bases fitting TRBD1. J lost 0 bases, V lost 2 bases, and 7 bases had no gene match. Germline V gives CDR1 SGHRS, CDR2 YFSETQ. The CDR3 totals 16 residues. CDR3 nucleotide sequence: TGCGCCAGCAGCTTAAGGACAGGTTCCGTGAACACTGAAGCTTTCTTT. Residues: CASSLRTGSVNTEAFF. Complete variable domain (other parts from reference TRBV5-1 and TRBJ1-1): KAGVTQTPRYLIKTRGQQVTLSCSPISGHRSVSWYQQTPGQGLQFLFEYFSETQRNKGNFPGRFSGRQFSNSRSEMNVSTLELGDSALYLCASSLRTGSVNTEAFFGQGTRLTVV.

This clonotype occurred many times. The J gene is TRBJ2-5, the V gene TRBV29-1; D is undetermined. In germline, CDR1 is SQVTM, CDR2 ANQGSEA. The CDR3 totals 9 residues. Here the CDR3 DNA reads TGCCTTCGTAAAGAGACCCAGTACTTC. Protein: CLRKETQYF.

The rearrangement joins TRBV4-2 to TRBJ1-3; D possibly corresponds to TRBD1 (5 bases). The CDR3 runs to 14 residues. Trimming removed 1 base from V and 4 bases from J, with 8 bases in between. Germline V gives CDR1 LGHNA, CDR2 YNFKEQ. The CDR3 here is CASSQGQPGNTIYF. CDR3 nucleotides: TGTGCCAGCAGCCAAGGACAGCCAGGAAACACCATATATTTT.

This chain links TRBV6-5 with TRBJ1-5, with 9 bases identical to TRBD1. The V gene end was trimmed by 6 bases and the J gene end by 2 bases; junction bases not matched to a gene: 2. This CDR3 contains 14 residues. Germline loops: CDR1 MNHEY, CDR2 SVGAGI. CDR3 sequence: CASSGDRGNQPQHF. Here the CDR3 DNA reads TGTGCCAGCAGCGGGGACAGGGGCAATCAGCCCCAGCATTTT.

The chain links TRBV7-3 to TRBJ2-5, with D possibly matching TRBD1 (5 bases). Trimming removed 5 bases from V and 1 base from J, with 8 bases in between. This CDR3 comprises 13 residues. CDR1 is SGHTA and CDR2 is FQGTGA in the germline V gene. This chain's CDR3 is CASSTRVQETQYF. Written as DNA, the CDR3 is TGTGCCAGCAGCACCAGGGTCCAAGAGACCCAGTACTTC.

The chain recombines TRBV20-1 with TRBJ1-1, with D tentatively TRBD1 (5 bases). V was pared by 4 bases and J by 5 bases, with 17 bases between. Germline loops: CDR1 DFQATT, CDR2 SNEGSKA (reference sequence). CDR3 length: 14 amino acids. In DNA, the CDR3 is TGCAGTGCTAAGCAGGCAGGGAGTCGTACTGAAGCTTTCTTT. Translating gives CSAKQAGSRTEAFF.

The CDR3 DNA follows: TGCGCCAGCAGCGCGCGGACAGGGTACGAGCAGTACTTC. Its protein is CASSARTGYEQYF. This rearrangement joins TRBV4-1 to TRBJ2-7; 8 nucleotides agree with TRBD1. J gave up 4 bases and V 5 bases, and 4 bases lay outside the gene matches. Germline lookup yields CDR1 MGHRA and CDR2 YSYEKL. The CDR3 contains 13 residues.

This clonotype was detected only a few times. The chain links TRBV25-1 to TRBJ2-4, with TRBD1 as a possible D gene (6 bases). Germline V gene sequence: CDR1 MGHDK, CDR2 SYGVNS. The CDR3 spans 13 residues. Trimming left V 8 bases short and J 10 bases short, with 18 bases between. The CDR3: CASQFGGQGIQYF. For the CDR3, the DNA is TGTGCCAGCCAATTTGGGGGCCAGGGGATTCAGTACTTC.